What follows describes a single T cell receptor beta chain. Its antigen is unknown. No base quality information exists; no much larger clone differs at one position. This specimen belongs to a study of CD8 T cells in Susac syndrome (dated by TCRdb to between 2018 and 2021). Background on the whole study: Whether CD8+ T cell activation and differentiation in Susac syndrome was antigen driven was tested using repertoire sequencing. Overall results and qualifications from the work: The study acknowledged that relatively few individuals were included in the TCR sequencing and HLA analysis.

High-throughput TCR beta sequencing profiled peripheral blood CD8+ and CD4+ T cells from healthy donors, Susac syndrome patients and multiple sclerosis patients. The multiple sclerosis controls were treatment-naive patients who had stable or active relapsing-remitting disease and met the revised McDonald criteria. Bulk CD8+ and CD4+ T cells were purified magnetically by negative isolation, whereas CD8+ TEMRA cells were enriched by FACS. Blood was drawn into EDTA tubes, processed within 24 hours, and PBMCs were isolated by density gradient centrifugation. PBMCs intended for TCR sequencing were cryopreserved in liquid nitrogen and were subsequently thawed in a 37 degrees C water bath. Purity of sorted or isolated CD4+, CD8+ and CD8+ TEMRA cells was at least 90%. RNA was extracted using the RNeasy kit, and roughly 0.45 to 1 microgram was reverse transcribed with random hexamers. The immunoSEQ multiplex PCR assay, covering 54 Vbeta and 13 Jbeta segments, was used to amplify TCR beta CDR3 regions. Bias from PCR amplification was corrected by using a synthetic template baseline for primer optimization and for computational correction. As for the original processing: Reads were assigned to V, D and J genes according to IMGT and analyzed in immunoSEQ Analyzer, with only productive sequences retained. To calculate clonality, Shannon entropy was normalized by log2 of the number of productive unique sequences and then subtracted from one. For each patient and control, public and private clones were evaluated among the 100 most prevalent clones. Susac-specific clones were defined as absent from healthy and MS cohorts, roughly 1,100 published viral clones and other ImmuneACCESS disease sequences. The public reads were reanalyzed by TCRdb: fastp trimming at Q25, MiXCR alignment, in-frame beta chains only. Identical CDR3 protein sequences are pooled into one entry, listed with their most common genes and DNA. TCRdb's processing, not the study's, gives the V and J calls here. This sample lists approximately 71,000 distinct CDR3 sequences; 96% were detected once. The ten largest account for over 0.09% of the sample.

Per the germline V gene (reference sequence), LGHDT is the CDR1 and YNNKEL is the CDR2. Trimming costs V 5 bases and J 1 base, and their ends lie 8 bases apart. The CDR3 starts with the cysteine, ends with the phenylalanine, and has 13 residues. This entry keeps only the CDR3 DNA: 39 bases, framed from base 1. The chain is encoded by TRBV3-1 joined to TRBJ1-1, with the D gene uncertain. Sequenced material: CD4+ T cells from PBMCs. This TCR came from a human donor with multiple sclerosis. The CDR3 protein is CASSDGGNTEAFF. The DNA is TGTGCCAGCAGCGATGGCGGGAACACTGAAGCTTTCTTT.